This record looks at one TCR beta chain sequence and its context. This clone appeared once. Its antigen remains undetermined. No base qualities exist here, and no much larger clone lies one base off it. The data originate from a study of T cell changes during pregnancy in multiple sclerosis (dated by TCRdb to the late 2010s). As for the study more broadly: The study examined how the T cell repertoire changed over the course of pregnancy in women with multiple sclerosis.

Its CDR3 holds 13 amino acids, cysteine through phenylalanine. Only the CDR3 part of the read is kept: 39 bases, read in frame from the first base. For CDR1 and CDR2, the germline V gene lists SGHAT and FQNNGV. A distance of 6 bases separates the germline ends of V and J, which lose 0 bases and 6 bases respectively. Libraries came from the immunoSEQ multiplex PCR assay. TCRdb took this table from immuneACCESS and kept in-frame rearrangements with V and J called. Such tables lack part of the clones; where checked against another copy, unresolved V genes explain under half of the gap, and the rest is unexplained. The table for this sample lists tens of thousands of clones; 80% to 95% of them were counted only once. The top ten clones comprise 0.65% to 0.7% of the sample.

This clonotype was obtained from a female donor with multiple sclerosis, enrolled in a pregnancy study. The input for sequencing was CD4+ T cells from peripheral blood mononuclear cells, taken in the third trimester of pregnancy. The chain employs TRBV11-2 and TRBJ2-1; there is no confident call for the D gene. CDR3 sequence: CASSLETVNEQFF. DNA sequence: TGTGCCAGCAGCTTAGAGACTGTCAATGAGCAGTTCTTC.